What follows is one T cell receptor (beta chain) and its context. TCRdb redid the calling of the RT-PCR reads with MiXCR, one entry per CDR3 protein. This sample has 650,000 to 800,000 distinct CDR3 sequences, with 11% to 15% found just once. The V gene end was trimmed by 6 bases and the J gene end by 4 bases; junction bases not matched to a gene: 10. The CDR3 spans 15 residues. Germline-derived CDR1 and CDR2 are MDHEN and SYDVKM. Sequencing was performed on memory CD4+ T cells from blood. This sequence joins TRBV28 and TRBJ1-2; TRBD1 matches at 8 bases. This TCR was recovered from a female donor in good health, serving as a healthy control. CDR3: CASSPPTGEAYGYTF. The CDR3 nucleotides read TGTGCCAGCAGCCCGCCGACAGGGGAGGCCTATGGCTACACCTTC.